The source of this TCR beta chain is a study of T cell responses to AZD1222 COVID-19 vaccine. Regarding the study as a whole: Following two doses of AZD1222, Spike-specific TCR breadth and depth rose. Repertoire sampling was restricted to post-peak T cell response timepoints.

V was pared by 3 bases and J by 0 bases, with 4 bases of the junction left unmatched. This CDR3 comprises 15 residues. The germline V gene has CDR1 SGHRS and CDR2 YFSETQ. The table came from immunoSEQ multiplex PCR; TCRdb's copy has only in-frame clones and leaves some out. This table has 120,000 or so clones, approximately 87% appearing once. As for this clone: Antigen unknown.

This material consisted of peripheral blood, taken on day 0 of AZD1222 vaccination. The receptor was isolated from an adult in good health. V and J are TRBV5-1 and TRBJ1-1; 8 nucleotides line up with TRBD1. This CDR3 is CASSSGGGLNTEAFF. The CDR3 nucleotides are TGCGCCAGCAGCTCAGGGGGCGGATTGAACACTGAAGCTTTCTTT.